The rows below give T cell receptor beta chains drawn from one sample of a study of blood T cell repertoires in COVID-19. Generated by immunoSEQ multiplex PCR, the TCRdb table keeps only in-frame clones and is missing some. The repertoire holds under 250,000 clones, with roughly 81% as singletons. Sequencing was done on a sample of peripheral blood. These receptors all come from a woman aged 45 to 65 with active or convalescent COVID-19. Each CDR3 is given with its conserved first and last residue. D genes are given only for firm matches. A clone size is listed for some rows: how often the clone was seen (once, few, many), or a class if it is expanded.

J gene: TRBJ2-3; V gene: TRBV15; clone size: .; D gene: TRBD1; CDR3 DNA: TGTGCCACCAGCCCGACAGGGGCCCCCACAGATACGCAGTATTTT; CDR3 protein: CATSPTGAPTDTQYF
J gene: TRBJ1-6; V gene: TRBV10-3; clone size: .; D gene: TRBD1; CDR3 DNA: TGTGCCATCGGAGGGGGCGACCCCCATTCACCCCTCCACTTT; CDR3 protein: CAIGGGDPHSPLHF
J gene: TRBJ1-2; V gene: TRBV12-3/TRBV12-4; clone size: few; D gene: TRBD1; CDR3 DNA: TGTGCCAGCAGCCCGCGGACAGGGTATGGCTACACCTTC; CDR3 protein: CASSPRTGYGYTF
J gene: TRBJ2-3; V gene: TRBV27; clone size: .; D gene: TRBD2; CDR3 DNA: TGTGCCAGCAGTTCCCCTAGCGGGGGGCATCGGTATTTT; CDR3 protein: CASSSPSGGHRYF
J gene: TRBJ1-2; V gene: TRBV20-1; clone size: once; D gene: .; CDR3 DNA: TGCAGTGCTCCAACATTCTCTGGCTACACCTTC; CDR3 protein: CSAPTFSGYTF
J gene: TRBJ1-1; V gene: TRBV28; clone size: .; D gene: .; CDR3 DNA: TGTGCCAGCAGTCCGTCGGGAGGGAATACTGAAGCTTTCTTT; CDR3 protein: CASSPSGGNTEAFF
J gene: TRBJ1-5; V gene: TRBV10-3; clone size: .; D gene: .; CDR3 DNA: TGTGCCATCAGTAGTAGTACCAATCAGCCCCAGCATTTT; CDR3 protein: CAISSSTNQPQHF
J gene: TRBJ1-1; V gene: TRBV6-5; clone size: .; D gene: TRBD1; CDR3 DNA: TGTGCCAGCAGCCACCAGACAGGGCGGGGAACTGAAGCTTTCTTT; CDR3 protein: CASSHQTGRGTEAFF
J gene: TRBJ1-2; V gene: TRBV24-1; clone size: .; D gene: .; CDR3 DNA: TGTGCCACCAGTGATTGGGAGTATGGCTACACCTTC; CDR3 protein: CATSDWEYGYTF
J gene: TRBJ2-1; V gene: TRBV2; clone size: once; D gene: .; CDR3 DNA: TGTGCCAGCAAGGGGTCTGGAAAGAATGAGCAGTTCTTC; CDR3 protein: CASKGSGKNEQFF
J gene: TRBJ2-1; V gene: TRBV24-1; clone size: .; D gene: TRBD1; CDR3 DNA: TGTGCCACCCCCGGGACAGGGGGGAATGAGCAGTTCTTC; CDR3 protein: CATPGTGGNEQFF
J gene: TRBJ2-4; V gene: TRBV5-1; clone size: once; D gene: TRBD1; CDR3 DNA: TGCGCCAGCAGCGCAGGACAGGTGAACATTCAGTACTTC; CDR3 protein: CASSAGQVNIQYF
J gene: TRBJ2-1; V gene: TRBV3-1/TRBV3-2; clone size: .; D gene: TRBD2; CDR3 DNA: TGTGCCAGCAGCCAAGGACTAGCGGGGTCCAATGAGCAGTTCTTC; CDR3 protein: CASSQGLAGSNEQFF
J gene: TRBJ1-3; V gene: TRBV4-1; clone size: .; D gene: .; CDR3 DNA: TGCGCCAGCAGCCAAGACCCCTTTGGCAGCGTCCATTTT; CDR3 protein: CASSQDPFGSVHF
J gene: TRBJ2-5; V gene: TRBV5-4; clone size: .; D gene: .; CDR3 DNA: TGTGCCAGCAGCTTACCCAGCCAAGAGACCCAGTACTTC; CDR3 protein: CASSLPSQETQYF
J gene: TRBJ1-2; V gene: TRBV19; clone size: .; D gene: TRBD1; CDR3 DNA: TGTGCCACCTGGACCTCCGGGACAGGGGCGGTCTATGGCTACACCTTC; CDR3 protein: CATWTSGTGAVYGYTF
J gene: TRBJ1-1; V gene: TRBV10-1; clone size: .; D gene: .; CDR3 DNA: TGCGCCAGCAGGGCCGGGACCGGGAGGACTGAAGCTTTCTTT; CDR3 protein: CASRAGTGRTEAFF
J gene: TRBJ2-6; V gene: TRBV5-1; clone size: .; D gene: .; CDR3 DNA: TGCGCCAGCAGCTTGGCCCTTTCTGGGGCCAACGTCCTGACTTTC; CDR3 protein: CASSLALSGANVLTF
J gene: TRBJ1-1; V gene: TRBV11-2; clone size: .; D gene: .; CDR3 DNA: TGTGCCAGCAGCTTTTTAGGGGACGGGGGTGGTTTCTTT; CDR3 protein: CASSFLGDGGGFF
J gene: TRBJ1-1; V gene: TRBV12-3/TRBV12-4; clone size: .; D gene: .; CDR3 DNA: TGTGCCAGCAGTCCCCGACAGGACACTGAAGCTTTCTTT; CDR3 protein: CASSPRQDTEAFF
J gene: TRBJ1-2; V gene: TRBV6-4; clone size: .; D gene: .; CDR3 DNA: TGTGCCAGCAGCGTACAGGGATCGTCTGGCTACACCTTC; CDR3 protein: CASSVQGSSGYTF
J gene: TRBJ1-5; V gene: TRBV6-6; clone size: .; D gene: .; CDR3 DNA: TGTGCCAGCAGCCCTCCCAATCAGCCCCAGCATTTT; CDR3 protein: CASSPPNQPQHF
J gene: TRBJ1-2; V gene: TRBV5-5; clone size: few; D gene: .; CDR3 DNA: TGTGCCAGCAGCTTGTGGCAGGGGCAGCGCTACACCTTC; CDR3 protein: CASSLWQGQRYTF
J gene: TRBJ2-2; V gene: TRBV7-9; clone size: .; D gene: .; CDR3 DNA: TGTGCCAGCAGCTTTGGAGCTAACACCGGGGAGCTGTTTTTT; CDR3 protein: CASSFGANTGELFF
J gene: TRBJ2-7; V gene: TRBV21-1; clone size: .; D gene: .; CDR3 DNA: TGTGCCAGCAGCAAGGGTCAGGGGCAGGTCTCCTACGAGCAGTACTTC; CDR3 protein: CASSKGQGQVSYEQYF
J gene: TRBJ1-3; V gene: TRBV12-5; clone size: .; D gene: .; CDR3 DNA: TGTGCTAGTGGTTGGGGATGGGAGGGGGTTGACACCATATATTTT; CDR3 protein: CASGWGWEGVDTIYF
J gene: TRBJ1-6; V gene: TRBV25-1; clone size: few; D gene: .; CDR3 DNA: TGTGCCAGCAGTTTTACAGGGAATTCACCCCTCCACTTT; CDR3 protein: CASSFTGNSPLHF
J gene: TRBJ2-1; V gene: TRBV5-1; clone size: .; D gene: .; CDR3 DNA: TGCGCCAGCAGCTTGGGGGGTCTACAAGGCGGGAAGGGTGAGCAGTTCTTC; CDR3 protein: CASSLGGLQGGKGEQFF
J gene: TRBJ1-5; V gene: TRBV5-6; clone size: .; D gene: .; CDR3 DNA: TGTGCCAGCAGCACCACAGGGTCATATAGCAATCAGCCCCAGCATTTT; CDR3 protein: CASSTTGSYSNQPQHF
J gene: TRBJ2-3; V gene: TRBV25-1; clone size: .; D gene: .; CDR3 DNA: TGTGCCAGCTCACAAGCGGGCACAGATACGCAGTATTTT; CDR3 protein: CASSQAGTDTQYF
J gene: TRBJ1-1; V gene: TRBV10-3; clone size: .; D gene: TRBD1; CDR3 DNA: TGTGCCATCAGTGAGCCAGGGGGAGGAGCTTTCTTT; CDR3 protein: CAISEPGGGAFF
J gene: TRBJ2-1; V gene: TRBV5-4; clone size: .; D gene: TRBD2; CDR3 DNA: TGTGCCAGCAGCTTTCGACTAGCGGGACTCAATGAGCAGTTCTTC; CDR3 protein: CASSFRLAGLNEQFF
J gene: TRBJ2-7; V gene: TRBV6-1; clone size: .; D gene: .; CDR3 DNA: TGTGCCAGCAGTGAAGGCTCAGGCTCCTACGAGCAGTACTTC; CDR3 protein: CASSEGSGSYEQYF
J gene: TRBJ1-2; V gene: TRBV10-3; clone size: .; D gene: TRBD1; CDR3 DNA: TGTGCCATCAGTACAGGGGATGGCTACACCTTC; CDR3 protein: CAISTGDGYTF
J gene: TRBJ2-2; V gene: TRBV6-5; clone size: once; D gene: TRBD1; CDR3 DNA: TGTGCCACAGTACTACAGGGGTGGTTCGGGGAGCTGTTTTTT; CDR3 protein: CATVLQGWFGELFF
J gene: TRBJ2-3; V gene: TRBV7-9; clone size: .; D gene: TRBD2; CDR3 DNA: TGTGCCAGCAGCCTGACTAGCGGCGCAGATACGCAGTATTTT; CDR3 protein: CASSLTSGADTQYF
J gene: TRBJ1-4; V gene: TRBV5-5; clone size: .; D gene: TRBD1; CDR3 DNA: TGTGCCAGCAGCTTCTGGACAGGGTCTAATGAAAAACTGTTTTTT; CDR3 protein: CASSFWTGSNEKLFF
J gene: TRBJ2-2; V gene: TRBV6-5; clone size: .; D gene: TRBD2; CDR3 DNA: TGTGCCACCAAGCTAGCGGGAGATACCGGGGAGCTGTTTTTT; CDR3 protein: CATKLAGDTGELFF
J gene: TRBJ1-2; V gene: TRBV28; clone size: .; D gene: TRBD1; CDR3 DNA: TGTGCCAGCAGTTCGGACAGGAACTATGGCTACACCTTC; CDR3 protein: CASSSDRNYGYTF
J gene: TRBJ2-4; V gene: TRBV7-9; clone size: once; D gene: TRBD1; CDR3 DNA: TGTGCCAGCAGCTCCTCTACGACAGGGTTGCCGTACTTC; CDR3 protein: CASSSSTTGLPYF
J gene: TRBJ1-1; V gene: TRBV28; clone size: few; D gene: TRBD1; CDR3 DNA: TGTGCCAGCAGCTCCAACAGGGGATCTTTTGCAGCTTTCTTT; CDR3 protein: CASSSNRGSFAAFF
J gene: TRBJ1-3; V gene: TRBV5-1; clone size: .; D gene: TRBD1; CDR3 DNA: TGCGCCAGCAGCCCGGGACAGGTTGGAAACACCATATATTTT; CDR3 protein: CASSPGQVGNTIYF
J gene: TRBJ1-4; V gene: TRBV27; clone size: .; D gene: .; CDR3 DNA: TGTGCCAGCAGTTTTGCCCCGGGGGGTAATGAAAAACTGTTTTTT; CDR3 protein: CASSFAPGGNEKLFF
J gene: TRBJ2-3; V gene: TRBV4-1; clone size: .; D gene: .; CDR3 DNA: TGCGCCAGCAGCCAAGAAGCCCTAAAGACTAGTTTGGGAGATACGCAGTATTTT; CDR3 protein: CASSQEALKTSLGDTQYF
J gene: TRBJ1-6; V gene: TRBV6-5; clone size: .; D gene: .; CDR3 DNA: TGTGCCAGCAGGGAGGGTTTGGAGTCACCCCTCCACTTT; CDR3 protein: CASREGLESPLHF
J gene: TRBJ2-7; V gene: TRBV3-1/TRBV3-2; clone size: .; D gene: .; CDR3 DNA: TGTGCCAGCAGCCAAGAAAGCGACGAGCAGTACTTC; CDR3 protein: CASSQESDEQYF
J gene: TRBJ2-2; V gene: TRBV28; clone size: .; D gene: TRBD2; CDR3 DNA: TGTGCCAGCAGTTTAGAGCGGGGGTCACTTAACACCGGGGAGCTGTTTTTT; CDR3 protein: CASSLERGSLNTGELFF
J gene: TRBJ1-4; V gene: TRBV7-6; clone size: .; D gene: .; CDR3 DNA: TGTGCCAGCAGCCATGACGGAGCGCGGAGACATGAAAAACTGTTTTTT; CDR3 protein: CASSHDGARRHEKLFF
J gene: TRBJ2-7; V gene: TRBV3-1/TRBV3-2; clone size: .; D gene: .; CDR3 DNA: TGTGCCAGCAGCCTCCGACCTAAGCGGTTCTCCTACGAGCAGTACTTC; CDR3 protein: CASSLRPKRFSYEQYF
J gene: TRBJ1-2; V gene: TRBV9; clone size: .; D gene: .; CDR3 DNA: TGTGCCAGCACGACCAGGTCGGGAGGAAATGGCTACACCTTC; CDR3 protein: CASTTRSGGNGYTF
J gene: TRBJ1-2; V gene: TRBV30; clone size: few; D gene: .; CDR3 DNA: TGTGCCTGGAGGACGAGCGGGGCTTTCCCGGGCTACACCTTC; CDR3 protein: CAWRTSGAFPGYTF
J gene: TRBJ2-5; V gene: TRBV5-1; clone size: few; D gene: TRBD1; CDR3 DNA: TGCGCCAGCATTTCGACAGGGGGCGTAGAGACCCAGTACTTC; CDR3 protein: CASISTGGVETQYF
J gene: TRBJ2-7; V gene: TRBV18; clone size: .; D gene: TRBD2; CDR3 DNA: TGTGCCAGCTCACCGGACGGACTAGCGGGAGGTGGTGGGCAGTACTTC; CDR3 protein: CASSPDGLAGGGGQYF